This is a list of T cell receptor beta chains from one sample in a study of blood T cell repertoires in COVID-19. The repertoire was sequenced with immunoSEQ multiplex PCR; TCRdb's copy has only in-frame clones and lacks some. Here the sample spans under 300,000 clones, approximately 83% being singletons. Sequenced sample: PBMCs or T cells enriched from blood (not recorded which). These receptors were obtained from a woman between 50 and 59 years old who had recovered from COVID-19. Each CDR3 is given with its conserved first and last residue. D genes are given only for firm matches. Only part of the rows carry a size: once, few, many, or a class if the clone is expanded.

J: TRBJ2-4
size: NA
D: TRBD1
V: TRBV6-5
DNA: TGTGCCAGCAGTTACTCGCGGGACAGGAAAAACATTCAGTACTTC
CDR3: CASSYSRDRKNIQYF

J: TRBJ2-7
size: NA
D: TRBD2
V: TRBV27
DNA: TGTGCCAGCAGCCCCCTCGCAGGTTGGCGGGAGCAAAAATACGAGCAGTACTTC
CDR3: CASSPLAGWREQKYEQYF

J: TRBJ2-1
size: NA
D: NA
V: TRBV27
DNA: TGTGCCAGCTCTTCGGGTAAAACAGGGGGACCTAGCGGGACACGAAGGGCCAATGAGCAGTTCTTC
CDR3: CASSSGKTGGPSGTRRANEQFF

J: TRBJ1-2
size: NA
D: TRBD1
V: TRBV3-1/TRBV3-2
DNA: TGTGCCAGCAGCCTCCGACAGGGGGTTCTGTATACCTTC
CDR3: CASSLRQGVLYTF

J: TRBJ1-2
size: NA
D: TRBD1
V: TRBV6-5
DNA: TGTGCCAGCCGGACAGGGGGTTACTATGGCTACACCTTC
CDR3: CASRTGGYYGYTF

J: TRBJ2-5
size: once
D: NA
V: TRBV11-1
DNA: TGTGCCAGCAGCCCGGGACTCCGGGGCGAGACCCAGTACTTC
CDR3: CASSPGLRGETQYF

J: TRBJ2-7
size: NA
D: NA
V: TRBV10-3
DNA: TGTGCCATCAAGCCCCAAGAGTCCATCTACGAGCAGTACTTC
CDR3: CAIKPQESIYEQYF

J: TRBJ2-1
size: once
D: NA
V: TRBV5-1
DNA: TGCGCCAGCAGCTCGGGAGAGGGCTCCTACAATGAGCAGTTCTTC
CDR3: CASSSGEGSYNEQFF

J: TRBJ1-6
size: NA
D: NA
V: TRBV28
DNA: TGTGCCAGCAGTTCCCTCGGGGTACCGGGTTCACCCCTCCACTTT
CDR3: CASSSLGVPGSPLHF

J: TRBJ2-7
size: once
D: TRBD2
V: TRBV5-1
DNA: TGCGCCAGCAGTTTGGGACTAGCGGGGGGAACCTACGAGCAGTACTTC
CDR3: CASSLGLAGGTYEQYF

J: TRBJ2-1
size: NA
D: NA
V: TRBV4-1
DNA: TGCGCCAGCAGCCTTCGGGATAGCGGCTCTTCCAATGAGCAGTTCTTC
CDR3: CASSLRDSGSSNEQFF

J: TRBJ2-7
size: NA
D: NA
V: TRBV28
DNA: TGTGCCAGCAAATTCCCGGGGATAAGCGAGCAGTACTTC
CDR3: CASKFPGISEQYF

J: TRBJ1-6
size: once
D: NA
V: TRBV28
DNA: TGTGCCAGCAGTTTCAACAGGGATAGTAATTCACCCCTCCACTTT
CDR3: CASSFNRDSNSPLHF

J: TRBJ2-1
size: NA
D: TRBD2
V: TRBV14
DNA: TGTGCCAGCAGCCCACTTATCCCTAGCGGGAGAAATGAGCAGTTCTTC
CDR3: CASSPLIPSGRNEQFF

J: TRBJ2-1
size: NA
D: NA
V: TRBV7-3
DNA: TGTGCCAGCAGCCTTGGGACTTACAATGAGCAGTTCTTC
CDR3: CASSLGTYNEQFF

J: TRBJ1-1
size: NA
D: NA
V: TRBV2
DNA: TGTGCCAGCAGTGAATGGAGCACTGAAGCTTTCTTT
CDR3: CASSEWSTEAFF

J: TRBJ1-1
size: NA
D: NA
V: TRBV27
DNA: TGTGCCAGCAGTTTACCAGGGATGAACACTGAAGCTTTCTTT
CDR3: CASSLPGMNTEAFF

J: TRBJ1-3
size: NA
D: TRBD1
V: TRBV9
DNA: TGTGCCAGCAGCGTAGATCCGGGGACAGTCTCTGGAAACACCATATATTTT
CDR3: CASSVDPGTVSGNTIYF

J: TRBJ2-1
size: NA
D: TRBD2
V: TRBV5-1
DNA: TGCGCCAGCAGCGGCGAACTAGCGGGGGAGCAGTTCTTC
CDR3: CASSGELAGEQFF

J: TRBJ2-1
size: few
D: TRBD2
V: TRBV11-2
DNA: TGTGCCAGCAGCTTGACTAGCGGGAGGGAAATTAAGCAGTTCTTC
CDR3: CASSLTSGREIKQFF

J: TRBJ1-1
size: NA
D: NA
V: TRBV6-1
DNA: TGTGCCAGCAGTGGACCGTTTGGGGATTTCCTACGGACAGCTGAAGCTTTCTTT
CDR3: CASSGPFGDFLRTAEAFF

J: TRBJ1-3
size: NA
D: NA
V: TRBV2
DNA: TGTGCCAGCCGAGTAGACGGCGGGGCCTCTGGAAACACCATATATTTT
CDR3: CASRVDGGASGNTIYF

J: TRBJ2-5
size: NA
D: NA
V: TRBV2
DNA: TGTGCCAGCATAGGTAGACAGGAGCGCGCGCGAGAGACCCAGTACTTC
CDR3: CASIGRQERARETQYF

J: TRBJ2-1
size: NA
D: TRBD1
V: TRBV14
DNA: TGTGCCAGCAGCCAGGACCCCCATACAGGGGGCAGTCGCAATGAGCAGTTCTTC
CDR3: CASSQDPHTGGSRNEQFF

J: TRBJ1-4
size: NA
D: NA
V: TRBV28
DNA: TGTGCCACCGGCGGGGGAAGAATGGCTAATGAAAAACTGTTTTTT
CDR3: CATGGGRMANEKLFF

J: TRBJ2-7
size: NA
D: NA
V: TRBV18
DNA: TGTGCCAGCTCACGGGGGGTCGGAGACGAGCAGTACTTC
CDR3: CASSRGVGDEQYF

J: TRBJ1-3
size: NA
D: NA
V: TRBV7-9
DNA: TGTGCCAGCAGCCCCGGCACAGAAGCTGGAAACACCATATATTTT
CDR3: CASSPGTEAGNTIYF

J: TRBJ2-7
size: NA
D: NA
V: TRBV18
DNA: TGTGCCAGCTCACCTGTCAGGGGTCCTACCTACGAGCAGTACTTC
CDR3: CASSPVRGPTYEQYF

J: TRBJ1-4
size: NA
D: NA
V: TRBV2
DNA: TGTGCCAGCTCCGGAAGGAGGACTAATGAAAAACTGTTTTTT
CDR3: CASSGRRTNEKLFF

J: TRBJ1-2
size: NA
D: NA
V: TRBV6-5
DNA: TGTGCCAGCAGTTATCTAACGGCTAACTATGGCTACACCTTC
CDR3: CASSYLTANYGYTF

J: TRBJ2-1
size: NA
D: TRBD1
V: TRBV18
DNA: TGTGCCAGCTCACCACCGGGACAGTCCTACAATGAGCAGTTCTTC
CDR3: CASSPPGQSYNEQFF

J: TRBJ1-4
size: NA
D: NA
V: TRBV19
DNA: TGTGCCAGTAGTATAGGAGGAGGATTTGTTGAAAAACTGTTTTTT
CDR3: CASSIGGGFVEKLFF

J: TRBJ2-2
size: NA
D: TRBD2
V: TRBV7-2
DNA: TGTGCCAGCAGCACCCGGACTAGCGGGTCGACCGGGGAGCTGTTTTTT
CDR3: CASSTRTSGSTGELFF

J: TRBJ1-5
size: NA
D: NA
V: TRBV9
DNA: TGTGCCAGCAGCGATGGGGGGCAGCCCCAGCATTTT
CDR3: CASSDGGQPQHF

J: TRBJ1-2
size: once
D: NA
V: TRBV7-9
DNA: TGTGCCAGCACCCCGTCCGACAGTAACTATGGCTACACCTTC
CDR3: CASTPSDSNYGYTF

J: TRBJ2-7
size: NA
D: TRBD1
V: TRBV7-9
DNA: TGTGCCAGCAGTCTCCCGGGGGTCGGACAGGGGATGGAGTACGAGCAGTACTTC
CDR3: CASSLPGVGQGMEYEQYF

J: TRBJ2-5
size: NA
D: TRBD2
V: TRBV2
DNA: TGTGCCAGCAGGGCTAGCGGGAATCGCGAGACCCAGTACTTC
CDR3: CASRASGNRETQYF